This TCR beta chain came from a study of post-analysis software for immune sequencing data. On this clonotype: Its target is not known.

Germline values: CDR1 DFQATT, CDR2 SNEGSKA (reference sequence). V shed 6 bases and J shed 4 bases, with 15 bases lying between them. The CDR3 totals 13 residues. Points from the study as a whole: The five TRBV segments detected at higher frequency in patients than in controls included TRBV5-6, TRBV5-1 and TRBV20-1.

TCR beta cDNA libraries had unique molecular identifiers. TCRdb used MiXCR to reprocess the PCR reads, holding one entry per CDR3 protein. Of about 810,000 distinct CDR3 sequences listed, roughly 50% are singletons. V gene TRBV20-1 combines with J gene TRBJ1-1; tentatively, D is TRBD1 (5 bases). Sequenced sample: blood. This clonotype was obtained from a girl between 5 and 17 years old with multiple sclerosis. The chain's CDR3 is CSAEIERGTEAFF. CDR3 DNA sequence: TGCAGTGCCGAAATAGAGAGGGGCACTGAAGCTTTCTTT.